These 27 T cell receptor beta chains were all obtained from the same sample, sequenced in a study of blood T cell repertoires in COVID-19. Sequenced by immunoSEQ multiplex PCR; TCRdb stores in-frame clones only, minus some. The repertoire holds some 120,000 clones, with approximately 87% as singletons. The sample taken for sequencing was peripheral blood. These receptors all stem from a man aged 25 to 45 with acute or convalescent COVID-19.

The chain links TRBV15 to TRBJ1-5; no clear D gene. Germline values: CDR1 LNHNV, CDR2 YYDKDF (reference sequence). The CDR3 is 13 residues long. Trimming removed 4 bases at V and 6 bases at J, with 10 bases between. In nucleotides, the CDR3 is TGTGCCACCAGCATGCGCGGGCCTCAGCCCCAGCATTTT. It specifies CATSMRGPQPQHF.

This chain's CDR3 is CASSDTGRWNTEAFF. CDR3 sequence (DNA): TGTGCCAGCAGTGATACAGGAAGGTGGAACACTGAAGCTTTCTTT. The chain uses TRBV2 and TRBJ1-1; possible D gene TRBD1, 5 bases. Deletions cut 3 bases from V and 1 base from J, with 12 bases between. CDR3 length equals 15 residues. Germline V gene data show CDR1 as SNHLY and CDR2 as FYNNEI.

This rearrangement joins TRBV4-3 to TRBJ1-1; D gene uncertain. The germline V gene encodes CDR1 LGHNA and CDR2 YSLEER. CDR3 length: 13 amino acids. V lost 0 bases and J 9 bases, leaving 11 bases between the germline ends. Here the CDR3 DNA reads TGCGCCAGCAGCCAAGATCGGCAGGCCCAAGCTTTCTTT. Translated: CASSQDRQAQAFF.

This clone was seen more than once but under ten times. The chain has TRBV7-3 and TRBJ2-2, with 9 bases lining up with TRBD2. CDR1 is SGHTA and CDR2 is FQGTGA in the germline V gene. The CDR3 runs to 16 residues. Unmatched junction bases numbered 2, after V lost 2 bases and J lost 1 base. CDR3 in DNA: TGTGCCAGCAGCTTAGCAGCGGGAGGGAACACCGGGGAGCTGTTTTTT. It encodes CASSLAAGGNTGELFF.

The chain is built from TRBV6-2 or TRBV6-3 and TRBJ2-7; 10 bases align to TRBD2. V shed 2 bases, J shed 2 bases, and the junction held 0 bases outside the gene matches. The CDR3 covers 14 residues. Germline loops: CDR1 MNHEY, CDR2 SVGEGT. The CDR3 loop is CASSYGTSAYEQYF. In nucleotides, the CDR3 is TGTGCCAGCAGTTACGGGACTAGCGCCTACGAGCAGTACTTC.

The chain combines TRBV29-1 with TRBJ2-4, with a weak D call TRBD2 (6 bases). CDR1 is SQVTM, CDR2 ANQGSEA, per germline. This CDR3 is 12 amino acids long. Trimming cost V 7 bases and J 6 bases, with 13 bases left between them. DNA of the CDR3: TGCAGCGCCGGAGGGGTGGGAAACATTCAGTACTTC. As protein: CSAGGVGNIQYF.

J is TRBJ2-2 and V is TRBV24-1; D unresolved. Germline lookup yields CDR1 KGHDR and CDR2 SFDVKD. V was shortened by 4 bases and J by 2 bases, with 16 bases between the two germline ends. The length of the CDR3 is 17 residues. The CDR3 loop reads CATSEGSFAPNTGELFF. The DNA for the CDR3 is TGTGCCACCAGTGAGGGCAGCTTTGCCCCTAACACCGGGGAGCTGTTTTTT.

The J gene is TRBJ1-1, the V gene TRBV7-2; D perhaps matches TRBD1 (5 bases). The CDR3 contains 13 residues. Per the germline V gene, CDR1 is SGHTA and CDR2 is FQGNSA. V was shortened by 1 base and J by 4 bases, with 7 bases between the two germline ends. Here the CDR3 reads CASSLDGGTEAFF. CDR3 nucleotide sequence: TGTGCCAGCAGCTTAGACGGGGGCACTGAAGCTTTCTTT.

The chain has TRBV5-6 and TRBJ2-5, with 7 nucleotides matching TRBD1. With 4 bases clipped from V and 5 bases from J, the junction kept 8 bases outside the gene matches. The CDR3 is 14 residues long. Germline CDR1 SGHDT, CDR2 YYEEEE. Written as DNA, the CDR3 is TGTGCCAGCAGCCCCCCGACAGGGTTGGAGACCCAGTACTTC. This encodes CASSPPTGLETQYF.

This chain links TRBV7-6 with TRBJ2-7; 10 bases match TRBD2. Germline lookup yields CDR1 SGHVS and CDR2 FNYEAQ. The trim removed 5 bases at V and 4 bases at J, leaving 5 bases unmatched. The CDR3 is 14 amino acids. The CDR3 nucleotides read TGTGCCAGCAGCACCGGGACTAGCGTATACGAGCAGTACTTC. This sequence encodes CASSTGTSVYEQYF.

This chain uses TRBV2 with TRBJ1-2; 8 bases map to TRBD1. CDR3 size: 14 residues. J gave up 4 bases and V 5 bases, and 6 bases lay outside the gene matches. Per the germline V gene, CDR1 is SNHLY and CDR2 is FYNNEI. CDR3 bases: TGTGCCAGCAGTTTGGACAGGGCCATCTATGGCTACACCTTC. Its protein is CASSLDRAIYGYTF.

V and J are TRBV18 and TRBJ2-1; the D gene is possibly TRBD1 (5 bases). The CDR3 is 15 amino acids. CDR1 is KGHSH, CDR2 LQKENI, per germline. Between the trimmed V and J ends, which lost 6 bases and 7 bases, there was a span of 19 bases. CDR3: CASSPPRVLDNEQFF. The CDR3, as DNA: TGTGCCAGCTCCCCGCCCAGGGTTCTAGATAATGAGCAGTTCTTC.

This rearrangement joins TRBV30 to TRBJ2-5; possible D gene TRBD1, 6 bases. This CDR3 spans 16 amino acids. Germline loops: CDR1 GTSNPN, CDR2 SVGIG (reference sequence). Trimming left V 0 bases short and J 0 bases short, with 14 bases between. The CDR3 nucleotides are TGTGCCTGGAGTGTACAGGGACAATCGTACCAAGAGACCCAGTACTTC. This gives the protein CAWSVQGQSYQETQYF.

This chain connects TRBV18 to TRBJ1-3, with 9 nucleotides matching TRBD1. The CDR3 length is 16 residues. With V trimmed by 3 bases and J by 4 bases, 7 bases remained unmatched. CDR1 and CDR2 from the germline V gene are KGHSH and LQKENI. CDR3 nucleotide sequence: TGTGCCAGCTCACCCCGGGACAGGGAATCCGGAAACACCATATATTTT. It yields the protein CASSPRDRESGNTIYF.

This chain connects TRBV30 to TRBJ1-5; a possible D gene is TRBD1 (6 bases). CDR1 GTSNPN and CDR2 SVGIG come from the germline V gene (reference sequence). V dropped 0 bases and J dropped 5 bases, with 11 bases sitting between them. CDR3 length: 14 residues. DNA of the CDR3: TGTGCCTGGAGTGTGACAGGCAACGATCAGCCCCAGCATTTT. Translating it yields CAWSVTGNDQPQHF.

The chain couples TRBV3-1 (or the pseudogene TRBV3-2) to TRBJ1-2; 8 positions match TRBD1. Germline CDR1 and CDR2: LGHDT and YNNKEL (reference sequence). V shed 0 bases, J shed 5 bases, and the junction held 5 bases outside the gene matches. The CDR3 is 15 amino acids. CDR3 residues: CASSQDATGVYGYTF. The DNA for the CDR3 is TGTGCCAGCAGCCAAGATGCGACAGGGGTATATGGCTACACCTTC.

This clone was seen once. The V gene is TRBV27, the J gene TRBJ1-5; D is undetermined. The CDR3 loop spans 14 amino acids. The ends were cut back, 3 bases at V and 0 bases at J, with 6 bases in the middle. The germline V gene has CDR1 MNHEY and CDR2 SMNVEV (reference sequence). CDR3 in amino acids: CASSFLNSNQPQHF. The CDR3 DNA sequence: TGTGCCAGCAGTTTTTTAAATAGCAATCAGCCCCAGCATTTT.

The V gene is TRBV5-4, the J gene TRBJ1-6; D uncertain. The CDR3 runs 13 residues. Per the germline V gene, CDR1 is SGHNT and CDR2 is YYREEE (reference sequence). V lost 4 bases to trimming and J lost 6 bases, with 8 bases between them. The CDR3 DNA sequence: TGTGCCAGCAGCGGCAACAGTAATTCACCCCTCCACTTT. It codes for CASSGNSNSPLHF.

The chain links TRBV5-1 to TRBJ2-5; unclear D gene. CDR3 length equals 15 residues. Trimming shortened V by 2 bases and J by 1 base, and 12 bases separated the two germline ends. CDR1 is SGHRS, CDR2 YFSETQ, per germline. DNA of the CDR3: TGCGCCAGCAGCTTTTTACAATATACCCAAGAGACCCAGTACTTC. Its protein is CASSFLQYTQETQYF.

The chain employs TRBV5-1 and TRBJ1-1; D perhaps matches TRBD1 (5 bases). Germline V lookup: CDR1 SGHRS, CDR2 YFSETQ. The CDR3 runs to 14 residues. The ends were cut back, 1 base at V and 1 base at J, with 8 bases in the middle. The CDR3 coding sequence is TGCGCCAGCAGCTTGTGGGGCCAGAACACTGAAGCTTTCTTT. Amino acid sequence: CASSLWGQNTEAFF. The full variable domain, completed using reference TRBV5-1 and TRBJ1-1, is KAGVTQTPRYLIKTRGQQVTLSCSPISGHRSVSWYQQTPGQGLQFLFEYFSETQRNKGNFPGRFSGRQFSNSRSEMNVSTLELGDSALYLCASSLWGQNTEAFFGQGTRLTVV.

The gene calls are TRBV6-5 and TRBJ1-1, with D possibly TRBD1 on 6 matching bases. The CDR3 runs 13 residues. Germline V gene data show CDR1 as MNHEY and CDR2 as SVGAGI. The V end was cut by 7 bases, the J end by 4 bases, with 13 bases between. In DNA form, the CDR3 reads TGTGCCAGCACCTACAGGGTTGGCACTGAAGCTTTCTTT. Protein sequence: CASTYRVGTEAFF.

This clone was recorded once. This chain links TRBV7-9 with TRBJ2-3; a weak D match, TRBD2 (6 bases). The CDR3 length is 17 residues. Deletions cut 0 bases from V and 2 bases from J, with 15 bases between. Germline-derived CDR1 and CDR2 are SEHNR and FQNEAQ (reference sequence). CDR3 protein: CASSLALGLGITDTQYF. The DNA of the CDR3 is TGTGCCAGCAGCTTAGCATTGGGACTGGGAATCACAGATACGCAGTATTTT.

CDR3 sequence reads: CASSPLSEKAPDTQYF. As DNA, the CDR3 is TGTGCCAGCAGCCCCCTTTCCGAAAAAGCACCAGATACGCAGTATTTT. The genes are TRBV7-6 and TRBJ2-3, with D unresolved. The CDR3 has 16 residues. Germline lookup yields CDR1 SGHVS and CDR2 FNYEAQ. V was clipped by 5 bases and J by 4 bases, with 19 bases between them.

The sample holds one count of this clone. The chain carries TRBV3-1 (or the pseudogene TRBV3-2) and TRBJ1-1; a possible D gene is TRBD1 (5 bases). In germline, CDR1 is LGHDT, CDR2 YNNKEL (reference sequence). Between the trimmed V and J ends, which lost 2 bases and 2 bases, there was a span of 27 bases. CDR3 length equals 20 residues. The CDR3 bases are TGTGCCAGCAGCCAATTTTGGTGGGGGGGAATCAGAACCCTAAACACTGAAGCTTTCTTT. Its protein is CASSQFWWGGIRTLNTEAFF.

The V and J genes are TRBV4-2 and TRBJ2-3; D is ambiguous. CDR1 is LGHNA and CDR2 is YNFKEQ in the germline V gene. With 5 bases removed from V and 0 bases from J, the gap between germline ends came to 6 bases. This CDR3 comprises 13 residues. CDR3 residues: CASSSPSTDTQYF. CDR3 sequence (DNA): TGTGCCAGCAGCTCCCCTAGCACAGATACGCAGTATTTT.

The table lists this clone with a count of one. The chain joins TRBV9 to TRBJ1-2; no firm D call. The CDR3 sequence is 12 residues long. In germline, CDR1 is SGDLS, CDR2 YYNGEE. V lost 5 bases and J lost 4, with 9 bases in between. CDR3 in DNA: TGTGCCAGCAGAAGACAAAGCTATGGCTACACCTTC. It codes for CASRRQSYGYTF.

The chain joins TRBV6-1 to TRBJ1-6; D uncertain. The V gene lost 3 bases and the J gene lost 6 bases, with 9 bases spanning the gap. The CDR3 is 14 residues long. CDR1 is MNHNS, CDR2 SASEGT, per germline. CDR3 residues: CASSELNSNSPLHF. CDR3 sequence (DNA): TGTGCCAGCAGTGAGCTAAACTCTAATTCACCCCTCCACTTT.